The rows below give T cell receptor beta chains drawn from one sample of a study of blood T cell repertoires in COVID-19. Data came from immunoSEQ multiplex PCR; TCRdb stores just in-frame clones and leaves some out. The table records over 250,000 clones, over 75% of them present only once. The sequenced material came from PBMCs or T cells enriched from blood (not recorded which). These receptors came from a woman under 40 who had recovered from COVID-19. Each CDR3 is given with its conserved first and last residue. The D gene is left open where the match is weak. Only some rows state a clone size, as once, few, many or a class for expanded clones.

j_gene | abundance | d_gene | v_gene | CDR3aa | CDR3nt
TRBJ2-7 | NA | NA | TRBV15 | CATSRDPGYEQYF | TGTGCCACCAGCAGAGATCCAGGGTACGAGCAGTACTTC
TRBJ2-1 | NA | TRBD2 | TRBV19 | CASSIWTSGGAWDEQFF | TGTGCCAGTAGTATTTGGACTAGCGGGGGGGCCTGGGATGAGCAGTTCTTC
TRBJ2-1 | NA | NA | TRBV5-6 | CASIPTRGNEQFF | TGTGCCAGCATCCCGACTAGAGGCAATGAGCAGTTCTTC
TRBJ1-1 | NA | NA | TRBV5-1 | CASSLGGMNTEAFF | TGCGCCAGCAGCTTGGGGGGCATGAACACTGAAGCTTTCTTT
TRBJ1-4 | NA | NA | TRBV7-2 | CASSSLGGYNEKLFF | TGTGCCAGCAGCTCCCTGGGAGGGTATAATGAAAAACTGTTTTTT
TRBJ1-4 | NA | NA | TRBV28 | CASSHRANEKLFF | TGTGCCAGCAGTCACAGGGCGAACGAAAAACTGTTTTTT
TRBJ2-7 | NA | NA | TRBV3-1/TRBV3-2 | CASSQLGGEQYF | TGTGCCAGCAGCCAACTAGGTGGCGAGCAGTACTTC
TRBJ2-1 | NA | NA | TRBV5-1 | CASSLDLAEIRRFF | TGCGCCAGCAGCTTGGACCTAGCAGAGATTCGTCGGTTCTTC
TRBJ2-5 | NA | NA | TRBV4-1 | CASSQFSPEASSETQYF | TGCGCCAGCAGCCAATTCTCCCCCGAAGCTAGCTCTGAGACCCAGTACTTC
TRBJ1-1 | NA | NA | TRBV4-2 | CASSPHNSMNTEAFF | TGTGCCAGCAGCCCACACAACAGTATGAACACTGAAGCTTTCTTT
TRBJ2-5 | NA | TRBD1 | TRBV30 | CAWSWVRGQGFQETQYF | TGTGCCTGGAGTTGGGTGAGAGGACAGGGGTTCCAAGAGACCCAGTACTTC
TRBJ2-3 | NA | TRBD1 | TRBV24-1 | CATSDATGGSTDTQYF | TGTGCCACCAGTGATGCTACAGGGGGGAGCACAGATACGCAGTATTTT
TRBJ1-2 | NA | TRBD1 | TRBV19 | CASSGQGVYGYTF | TGTGCCAGTTCTGGACAGGGGGTGTATGGCTACACCTTC
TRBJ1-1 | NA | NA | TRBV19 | CASSIDVGDGAGRAFF | TGTGCCAGTAGTATAGATGTCGGAGACGGCGCGGGAAGAGCTTTCTTT
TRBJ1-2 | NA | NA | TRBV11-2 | CASSFAGQTQYGYTF | TGTGCCAGCAGCTTTGCGGGGCAGACCCAGTATGGCTACACCTTC
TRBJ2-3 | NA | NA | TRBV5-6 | CASSPGTLTDTQYF | TGTGCCAGCAGCCCGGGGACTTTAACAGATACGCAGTATTTT
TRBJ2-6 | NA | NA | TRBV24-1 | CATSGPGQDLSGANVLTF | TGTGCCACCAGTGGTCCGGGACAAGACCTCTCTGGGGCCAACGTCCTGACTTTC
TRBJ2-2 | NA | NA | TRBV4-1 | CASSQGRAGELFF | TGCGCCAGCAGCCAAGGTCGGGCCGGGGAGCTGTTTTTT
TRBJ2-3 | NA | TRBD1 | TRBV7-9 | CASSSGTVYGTDTQYF | TGTGCCAGCAGCTCGGGGACAGTCTACGGCACAGATACGCAGTATTTT
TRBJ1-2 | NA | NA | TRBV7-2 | CASSLGLYGYTF | TGTGCCAGCAGCCTAGGACTGTATGGCTACACCTTC
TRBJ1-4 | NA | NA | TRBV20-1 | CRGGTNEKLFF | TGCAGAGGGGGAACTAATGAAAAACTGTTTTTT
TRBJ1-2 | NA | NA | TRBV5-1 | CASSVDSGVGGYTF | TGCGCCAGCAGCGTGGACAGCGGGGTAGGAGGCTACACCTTC
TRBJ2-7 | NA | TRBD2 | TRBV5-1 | CASSLREGPYEQYF | TGCGCCAGCAGTCTCCGGGAGGGGCCCTACGAGCAGTACTTC
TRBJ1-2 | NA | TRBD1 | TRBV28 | CASSPTGGFYGYTF | TGTGCCAGCAGTCCGACAGGGGGCTTTTATGGCTACACCTTC
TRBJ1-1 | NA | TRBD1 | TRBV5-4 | CASSRRTGGVTEAFF | TGTGCCAGCAGCCGACGGACAGGGGGCGTTACTGAAGCTTTCTTT
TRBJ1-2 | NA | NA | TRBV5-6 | CASSLLVASSYGYTF | TGTGCCAGCAGCTTGCTAGTAGCTAGCTCCTATGGCTACACCTTC
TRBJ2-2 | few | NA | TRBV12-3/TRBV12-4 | CASSLGGPGELFF | TGTGCCAGCAGTTTGGGCGGGCCCGGGGAGCTGTTTTTT
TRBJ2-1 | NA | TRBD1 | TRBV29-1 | CSVKLNPPGTAYNEQFF | TGCAGCGTTAAACTCAACCCCCCCGGGACAGCTTACAATGAGCAGTTCTTC
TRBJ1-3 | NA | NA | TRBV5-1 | CASSPGVSGNTIYF | TGCGCCAGCAGTCCAGGGGTCTCTGGAAACACCATATATTTT
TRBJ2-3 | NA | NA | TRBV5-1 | CASSTDKSSTDTQYF | TGCGCCAGCAGCACGGACAAGTCCAGCACAGATACGCAGTATTTT
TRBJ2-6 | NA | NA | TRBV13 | CASSEDRYSGANVLTF | TGTGCCAGCAGCGAGGACAGATACTCTGGGGCCAACGTCCTGACTTTC
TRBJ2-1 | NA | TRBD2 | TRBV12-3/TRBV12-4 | CASSPGLAGGLF | TGTGCCAGCAGTCCTGGACTAGCGGGGGGACTCTTC
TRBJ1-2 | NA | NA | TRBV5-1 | CASRTDNNYGYTF | TGCGCCAGCCGGACAGACAATAACTATGGCTACACCTTC
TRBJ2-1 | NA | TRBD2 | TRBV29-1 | CSVGMGASGGNEQFF | TGCAGCGTGGGGATGGGAGCTAGCGGGGGTAATGAGCAGTTCTTC
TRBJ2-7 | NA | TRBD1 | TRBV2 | CASKRTGGPGEQYF | TGTGCCAGCAAAAGGACAGGGGGACCAGGAGAGCAGTACTTC
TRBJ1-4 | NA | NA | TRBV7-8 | CASSFNLQGSSNEKLFF | TGTGCCAGCAGCTTCAATCTACAGGGTTCGTCTAATGAAAAACTGTTTTTT
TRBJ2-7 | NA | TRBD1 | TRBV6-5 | CASSTYRGQEQYF | TGTGCCAGCAGTACCTACAGGGGGCAAGAGCAGTACTTC
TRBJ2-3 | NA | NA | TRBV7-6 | CASSFRGANTDTQYF | TGTGCCAGCAGCTTCCGGGGGGCCAACACAGATACGCAGTATTTT
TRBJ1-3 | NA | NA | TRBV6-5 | CASSYGSSGNTIYF | TGTGCCAGCAGTTACGGGAGCTCTGGAAACACCATATATTTT
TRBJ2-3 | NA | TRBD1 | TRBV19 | CASSRQGPSTDTQYF | TGTGCCAGTAGTCGACAGGGGCCTAGCACAGATACGCAGTATTTT
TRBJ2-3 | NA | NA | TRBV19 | CASSHGHTQYF | TGTGCCAGTAGTCATGGCCATACGCAGTATTTT
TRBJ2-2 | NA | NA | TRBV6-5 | CASSYSTGTGELFF | TGTGCCAGCAGTTACTCCACAGGGACCGGGGAGCTGTTTTTT
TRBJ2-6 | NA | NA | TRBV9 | CASSVVVSGANVLTF | TGTGCCAGCAGCGTAGTAGTCTCTGGGGCCAACGTCCTGACTTTC
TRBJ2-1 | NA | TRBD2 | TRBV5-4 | CASSPGLAGGGDEQFF | TGTGCCAGCAGCCCGGGACTAGCGGGGGGCGGGGATGAGCAGTTCTTC
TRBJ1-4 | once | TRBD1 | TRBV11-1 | CASSLGQGPEKLFF | TGTGCCAGCAGCTTAGGACAGGGTCCTGAAAAACTGTTTTTT
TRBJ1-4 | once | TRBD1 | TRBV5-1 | CASSWTGNEKLFF | TGCGCCAGCAGCTGGACAGGAAATGAAAAACTGTTTTTT
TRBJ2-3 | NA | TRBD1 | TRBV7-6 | CASSLGLQGRADTQYF | TGTGCCAGCAGCTTAGGTTTACAGGGGCGGGCAGATACGCAGTATTTT
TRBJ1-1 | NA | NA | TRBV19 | CASSKTGLGTEAFF | TGTGCCAGTAGTAAGACAGGTTTAGGCACTGAAGCTTTCTTT
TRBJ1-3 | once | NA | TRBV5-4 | CASSGAGPFGGNTIYF | TGTGCCAGCAGCGGCGCGGGCCCATTCGGGGGAAACACCATATATTTT
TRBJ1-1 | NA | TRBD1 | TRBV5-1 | CASSLGRDRGRDGLYSEAFF | TGCGCCAGCAGCTTGGGACGGGACAGGGGGCGAGATGGTCTGTATTCTGAAGCTTTCTTT
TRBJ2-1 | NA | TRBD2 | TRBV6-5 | CASSSSRTSGYNEQFF | TGTGCCAGCAGTTCCTCCAGGACTAGCGGGTACAATGAGCAGTTCTTC
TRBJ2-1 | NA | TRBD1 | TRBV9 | CASSVAGQGYNEQFF | TGTGCCAGCAGCGTAGCAGGACAGGGCTACAATGAGCAGTTCTTC
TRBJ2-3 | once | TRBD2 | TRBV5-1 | CASSLAGVTDTQYF | TGCGCCAGCAGCTTAGCGGGGGTCACAGATACGCAGTATTTT